This T cell receptor beta chain was identified during a study of Ad26.COV2.S vaccination and SARS-CoV-2 variants. This clone has a single count. Its antigen is unknown. Here immunoSEQ multiplex PCR was the method, and the copy in TCRdb shows in-frame clones only, minus some. The sample consists of around 370,000 clones, under 95% of them appearing once. General study results and limits: Once vaccination had occurred, spike-specific CD8+ and CD4+ T cell responses reportedly showed substantial breadth. Recipients of either vaccine or placebo displayed similar breadth of non-spike TCRs. Overall T cell responses may have been underestimated by the analyses of TCR breadth and depth. Spike-specific TCR breadth was greater in vaccine than placebo recipients.

With 1 base removed from V and 8 bases from J, the gap between germline ends came to 7 bases. This CDR3 region has 12 residues. From germline, CDR1 is SGHNT and CDR2 YENEEA. The gene calls are TRBV11-3 and TRBJ2-3; D is undetermined. The clonotype originates from a human donor who had recovered from COVID-19. This sample comprised peripheral blood, obtained after recovery from COVID-19. DNA of the CDR3: TGTGCCAGCAGCTTAGGTGTCGGTACGCAGTATTTT. It specifies CASSLGVGTQYF. Supplemented by reference TRBV11-3 and TRBJ2-3, the full variable domain reads EAGVVQSPRYKIIEKKQPVAFWCNPISGHNTLYWYLQNLGQGPELLIRYENEEAVDDSQLPKDRFSAERLKGVDSTLKIQPAELGDSAVYLCASSLGVGTQYFGPGTRLTVL.